This TCR beta chain was sequenced for a study of cytomegalovirus exposure and HLA in healthy donors. Overall study findings and caveats: In an earlier analysis, about 90% or about 30%: the productive usage of most TCR beta V segments. In a later analysis, several top co-occurrence clusters appeared linked to parvovirus B19, influenza, CMV and Epstein-Barr virus. Sequencing had likely introduced a cluster of highly shared sequence variants as an artifact. Across donors, sequencing depth was assumed by presence/absence analyses to be roughly uniform.

CDR3 length: 14 amino acids. Deletions cut 0 bases from V and 6 bases from J, with 13 bases between. Germline CDR1 and CDR2: SGHTS and YDEGEE. Use of 60 Vbeta and 13 Jbeta primers characterized the PCR. Produced via immunoSEQ multiplex PCR; TCRdb's table is partial and in-frame only. In the table there are tens of thousands of clones, approximately 73% of which are singletons. As for this clone: The target antigen is unknown.

The clonotype was recovered from a man between 45 and 60 years old in good health and CMV-seronegative. The V gene is TRBV5-8, the J gene TRBJ2-7, with D possibly matching TRBD2 (7 bases). Material: PBMCs. CDR3: CASSLVGGLREQYF. DNA of the CDR3: TGTGCCAGCAGCTTGGTGGGGGGGCTCCGCGAGCAGTACTTC.